These 3 T cell receptor beta chains came from one sample sequenced in a study of T cell responses to AZD1222 COVID-19 vaccine. Generated by immunoSEQ multiplex PCR, the TCRdb table keeps only in-frame clones and is missing some. The repertoire consists of about 130,000 clones, with over 85% occurring once and the leading ten covering approximately 3.1%. The sample was peripheral blood, taken on day 0 of AZD1222 vaccination. The receptors here all came from an adult in good health.

This chain links TRBV9 with TRBJ2-3; D is unresolved. Trimming pared 0 bases from V and 7 bases from J, leaving 15 bases between. Per germline, CDR1 SGDLS and CDR2 YYNGEE. The CDR3 consists of 15 residues. Written as DNA, the CDR3 is TGTGCCAGCAGCGTAGGGGCGGCTAGTGTAAATACGCAGTATTTT. Translated, it gives CASSVGAASVNTQYF.

The chain has TRBV6-5 and TRBJ2-3; D gene unclear. This CDR3 has 13 amino acids. CDR1 MNHEY and CDR2 SVGAGI come from the germline V gene. V shed 6 bases and J shed 7 bases, with 14 bases lying between them. The chain's CDR3 is CASRISMGNTQYF. The CDR3 DNA sequence: TGTGCCAGCAGGATCTCTATGGGAAATACGCAGTATTTT.

This clone was observed a single time. The chain has TRBV28 and TRBJ2-2; TRBD2 agrees at 8 bases. In germline, CDR1 is MDHEN, CDR2 SYDVKM. The CDR3 is 15 amino acids. The J segment lost 5 bases and the V segment lost 4 bases, leaving 6 bases of the junction unmatched. The CDR3 loop is CASSSPGRGTGELFF. The CDR3 DNA reads TGTGCCAGCAGTTCCCCCGGGAGGGGGACCGGGGAGCTGTTTTTT.